This T cell receptor beta chain was obtained from a study of blood T cell repertoires in COVID-19. Looking at the study overall: Sites across the United States, Italy and Spain contributed samples from acute and convalescent COVID-19. In each case, the material was cDNA or gDNA derived from T cells, B-cell-depleted T cells, or PBMCs.

Using immunoSEQ multiplex PCR, the repertoire was profiled, and TCRdb retains in-frame clones only, with some absent. The sample includes over 85,000 clones, approximately 89% of them seen just once. V lost 0 bases, J lost 4 bases, and 11 bases lay in between. This CDR3 has 15 amino acids. CDR1 and CDR2 (germline): SGHTS, YDEGEE. The count of this clone is one. Specimen: peripheral blood. V usage is TRBV5-8 and J usage is TRBJ2-1, with D perhaps TRBD1 (6 bases). This TCR was recovered from a human donor with acute or convalescent COVID-19. The donor label of this sample is uncertain. DNA for the CDR3: TGTGCCAGCAGCTTGGAACAGGGAGTATACAATGAGCAGTTCTTC. This gives the protein CASSLEQGVYNEQFF.